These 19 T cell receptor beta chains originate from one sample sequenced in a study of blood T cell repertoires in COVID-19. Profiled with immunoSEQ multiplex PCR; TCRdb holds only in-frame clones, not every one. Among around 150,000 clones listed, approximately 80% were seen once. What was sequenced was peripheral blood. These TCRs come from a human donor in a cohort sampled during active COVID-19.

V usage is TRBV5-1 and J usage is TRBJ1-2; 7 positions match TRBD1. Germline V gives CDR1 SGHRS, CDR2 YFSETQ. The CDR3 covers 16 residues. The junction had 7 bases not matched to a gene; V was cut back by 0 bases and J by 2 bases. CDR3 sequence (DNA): TGCGCCAGCAGCTTGGCCCCCGGGACAGTGAACTATGGCTACACCTTC. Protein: CASSLAPGTVNYGYTF.

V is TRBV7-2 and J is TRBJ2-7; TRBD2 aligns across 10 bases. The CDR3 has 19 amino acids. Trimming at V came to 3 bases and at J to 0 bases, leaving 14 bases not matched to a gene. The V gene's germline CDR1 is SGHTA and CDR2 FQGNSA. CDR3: CASSFSRASGGRSSYEQYF. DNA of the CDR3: TGTGCCAGCAGCTTTTCCCGGGCTAGCGGGGGAAGAAGCTCCTACGAGCAGTACTTC.

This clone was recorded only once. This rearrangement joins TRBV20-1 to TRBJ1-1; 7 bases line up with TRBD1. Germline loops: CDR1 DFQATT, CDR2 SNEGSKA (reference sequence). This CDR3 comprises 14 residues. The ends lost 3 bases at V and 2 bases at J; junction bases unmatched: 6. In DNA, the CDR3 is TGCAGTGCTAGTTTGGAGGGGGCTAACACTGAAGCTTTCTTT. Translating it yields CSASLEGANTEAFF.

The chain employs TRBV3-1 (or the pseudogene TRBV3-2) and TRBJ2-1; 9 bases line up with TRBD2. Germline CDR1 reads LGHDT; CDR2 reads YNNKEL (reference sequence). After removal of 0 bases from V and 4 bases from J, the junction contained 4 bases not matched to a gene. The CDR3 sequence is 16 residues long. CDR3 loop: CASSQDASGAYNEQFF. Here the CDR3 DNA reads TGTGCCAGCAGCCAAGACGCTAGCGGGGCTTACAATGAGCAGTTCTTC.

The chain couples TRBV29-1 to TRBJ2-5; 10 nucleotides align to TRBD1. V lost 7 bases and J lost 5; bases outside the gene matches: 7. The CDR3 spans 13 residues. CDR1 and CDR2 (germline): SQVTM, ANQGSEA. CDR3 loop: CSATGTGEETQYF. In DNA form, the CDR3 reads TGCAGCGCAACCGGGACAGGGGAGGAGACCCAGTACTTC.

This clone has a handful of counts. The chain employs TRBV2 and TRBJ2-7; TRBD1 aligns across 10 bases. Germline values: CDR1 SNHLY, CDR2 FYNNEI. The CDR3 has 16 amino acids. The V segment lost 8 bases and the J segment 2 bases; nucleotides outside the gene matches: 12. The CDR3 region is CASGGRGQGLTYEQYF. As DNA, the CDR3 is TGTGCCAGCGGAGGGAGGGGACAGGGGCTTACCTACGAGCAGTACTTC.

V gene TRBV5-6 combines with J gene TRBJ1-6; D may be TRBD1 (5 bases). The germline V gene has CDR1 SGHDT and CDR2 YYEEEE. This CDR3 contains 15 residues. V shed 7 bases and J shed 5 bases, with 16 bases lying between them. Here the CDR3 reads CASRQTTLDNSPLHF. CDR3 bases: TGTGCCAGCCGACAGACCACATTGGATAATTCACCCCTCCACTTT.

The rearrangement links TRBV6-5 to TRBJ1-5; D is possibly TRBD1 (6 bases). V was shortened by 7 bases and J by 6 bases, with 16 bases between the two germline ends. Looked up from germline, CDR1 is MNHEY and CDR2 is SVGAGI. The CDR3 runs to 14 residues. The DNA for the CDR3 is TGTGCCAGCACGGCGGGAGGGGGATCTCAGCCCCAGCATTTT. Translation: CASTAGGGSQPQHF.

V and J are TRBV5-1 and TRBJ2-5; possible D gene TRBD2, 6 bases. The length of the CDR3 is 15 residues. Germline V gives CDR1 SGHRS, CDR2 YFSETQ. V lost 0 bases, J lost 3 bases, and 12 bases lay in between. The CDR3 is CASSLVEGSEETQYF. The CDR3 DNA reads TGCGCCAGCAGCTTGGTGGAGGGGAGCGAAGAGACCCAGTACTTC.

The CDR3 spells CASSSPGLAGEGKKYF. The CDR3 nucleotides are TGTGCCAGCAGCTCCCCGGGACTAGCGGGGGAAGGGAAGAAGTACTTC. V usage is TRBV5-6 and J usage is TRBJ2-7, with 14 bases lining up with TRBD2. Germline V gene lookup returns CDR1 SGHDT and CDR2 YYEEEE. CDR3 length: 16 amino acids. J gave up 11 bases and V 3 bases, and 13 bases lay outside the gene matches.

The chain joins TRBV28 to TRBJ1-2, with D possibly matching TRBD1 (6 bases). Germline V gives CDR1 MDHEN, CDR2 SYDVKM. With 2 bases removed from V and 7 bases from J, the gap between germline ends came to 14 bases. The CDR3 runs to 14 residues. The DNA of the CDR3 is TGTGCCAGCAGTTTAGGAAACAGGGTCAGTGGCTACACCTTC. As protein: CASSLGNRVSGYTF.

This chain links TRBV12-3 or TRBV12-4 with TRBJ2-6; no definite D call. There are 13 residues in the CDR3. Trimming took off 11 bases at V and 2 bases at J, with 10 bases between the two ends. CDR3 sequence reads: CALAHTGANVLTF. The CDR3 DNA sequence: TGTGCCTTAGCCCACACTGGGGCCAACGTCCTGACTTTC.

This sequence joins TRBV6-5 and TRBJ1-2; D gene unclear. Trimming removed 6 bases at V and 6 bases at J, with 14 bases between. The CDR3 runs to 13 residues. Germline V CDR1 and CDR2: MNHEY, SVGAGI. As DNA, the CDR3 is TGTGCCAGCAGCACCGCGGGTACGGATGGCTACACCTTC. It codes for CASSTAGTDGYTF.

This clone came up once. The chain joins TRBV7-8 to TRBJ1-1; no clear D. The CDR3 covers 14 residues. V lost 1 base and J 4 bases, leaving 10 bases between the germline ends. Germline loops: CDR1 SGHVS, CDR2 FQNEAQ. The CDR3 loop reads CASSLGAGLTEAFF. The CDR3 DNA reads TGTGCCAGCAGCTTAGGGGCCGGTCTCACTGAAGCTTTCTTT.

CDR3 bases: TGTGCCAGCAGCCAAGGCCGTGACAGGGTCTCCACGCCGAACACCGGGGAGCTGTTTTTT. This codes for CASSQGRDRVSTPNTGELFF. The rearrangement links TRBV3-1 (or the pseudogene TRBV3-2) to TRBJ2-2, with 7 bases that match TRBD1. The CDR3 sequence is 20 residues long. V was pared by 1 base and J by 0 bases, with 14 bases of the junction left unmatched. Germline V gene lookup returns CDR1 LGHDT and CDR2 YNNKEL (reference sequence).

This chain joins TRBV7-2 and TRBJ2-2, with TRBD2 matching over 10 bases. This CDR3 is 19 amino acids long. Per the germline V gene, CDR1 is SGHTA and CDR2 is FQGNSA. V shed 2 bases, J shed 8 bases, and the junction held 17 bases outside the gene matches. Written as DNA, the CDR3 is TGTGCCAGCAGCTTAAACGGTCTCCAGGGACTAGCGAATATTGGGGAGCTGTTTTTT. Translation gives CASSLNGLQGLANIGELFF.

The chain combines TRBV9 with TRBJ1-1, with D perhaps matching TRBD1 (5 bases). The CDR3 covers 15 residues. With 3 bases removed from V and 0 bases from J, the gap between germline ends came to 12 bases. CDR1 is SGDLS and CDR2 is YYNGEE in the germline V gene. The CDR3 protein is CASSAQKGMNTEAFF. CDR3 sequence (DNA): TGTGCCAGCAGCGCCCAAAAGGGGATGAACACTGAAGCTTTCTTT.

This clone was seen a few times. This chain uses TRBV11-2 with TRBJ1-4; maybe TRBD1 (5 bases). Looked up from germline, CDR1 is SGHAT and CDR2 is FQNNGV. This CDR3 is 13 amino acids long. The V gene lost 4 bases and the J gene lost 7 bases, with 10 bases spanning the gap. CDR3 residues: CASSSRQPEKLFF. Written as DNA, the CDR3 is TGTGCCAGCAGCTCCCGACAGCCTGAAAAACTGTTTTTT.

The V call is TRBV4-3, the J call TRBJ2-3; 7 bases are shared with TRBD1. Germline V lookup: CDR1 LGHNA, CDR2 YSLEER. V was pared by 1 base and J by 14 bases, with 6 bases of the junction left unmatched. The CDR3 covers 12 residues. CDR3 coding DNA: TGCGCCAGCAGCCAAGGTGCGACAGGGCTGTATTTT. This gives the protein CASSQGATGLYF.